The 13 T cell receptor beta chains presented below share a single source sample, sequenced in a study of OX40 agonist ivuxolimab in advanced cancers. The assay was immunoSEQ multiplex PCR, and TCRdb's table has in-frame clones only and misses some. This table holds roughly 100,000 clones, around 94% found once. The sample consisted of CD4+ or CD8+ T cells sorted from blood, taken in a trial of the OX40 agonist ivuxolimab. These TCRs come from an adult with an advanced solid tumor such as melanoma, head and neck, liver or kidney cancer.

CDR3 in amino acids: CASSEGGLAGVVTETQYF. The CDR3 DNA is TGTGCCAGCAGTGAAGGGGGACTAGCGGGAGTAGTTACAGAGACCCAGTACTTC. The chain has TRBV2 and TRBJ2-5, with 14 positions matching TRBD2. This CDR3 has 18 residues. V lost 1 base, J lost 4 bases, and 8 bases stayed unmatched. Germline CDR1 and CDR2: SNHLY and FYNNEI. The whole variable domain, remainder taken from reference TRBV2 and TRBJ2-5, is EPEVTQTPSHQVTQMGQEVILRCVPISNHLYFYWYRQILGQKVEFLVSFYNNEISEKSEIFDDQFSVERPDGSNFTLKIRSTKLEDSAMYFCASSEGGLAGVVTETQYFGPGTRLLVL.

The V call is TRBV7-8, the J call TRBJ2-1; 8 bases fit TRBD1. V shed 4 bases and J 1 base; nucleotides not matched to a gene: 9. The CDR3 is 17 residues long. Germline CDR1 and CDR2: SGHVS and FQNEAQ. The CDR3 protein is CASSSGWTGRSYNEQFF. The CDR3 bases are TGTGCCAGCAGCTCCGGATGGACAGGGCGGTCCTACAATGAGCAGTTCTTC. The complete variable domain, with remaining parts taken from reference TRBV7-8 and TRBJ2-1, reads GAGVSQSPRYKVAKRGQDVALRCDPISGHVSLFWYQQALGQGPEFLTYFQNEAQLDKSGLPSDRFFAERPEGSVSTLKIQRTQQEDSAVYLCASSSGWTGRSYNEQFFGPGTRLTVL.

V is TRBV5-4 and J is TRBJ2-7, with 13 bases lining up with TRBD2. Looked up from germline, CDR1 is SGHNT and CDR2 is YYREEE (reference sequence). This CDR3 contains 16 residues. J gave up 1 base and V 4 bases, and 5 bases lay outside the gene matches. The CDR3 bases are TGTGCCAGCAGCCCAGGACTAGCGGGGGTATCCTACGAGCAGTACTTC. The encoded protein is CASSPGLAGVSYEQYF.

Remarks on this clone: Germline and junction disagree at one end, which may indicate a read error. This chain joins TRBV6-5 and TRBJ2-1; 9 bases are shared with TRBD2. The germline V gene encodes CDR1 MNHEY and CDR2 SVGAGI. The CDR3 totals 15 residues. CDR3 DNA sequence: TGTGCCAGCAGTCGGACTAGCGTCCCCTACACTGAGCAGTTCTTC. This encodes CASSRTSVPYTEQFF.

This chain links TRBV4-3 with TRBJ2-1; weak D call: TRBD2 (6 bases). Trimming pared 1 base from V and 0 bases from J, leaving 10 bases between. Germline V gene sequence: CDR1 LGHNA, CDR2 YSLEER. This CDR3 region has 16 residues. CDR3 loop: CASSQGRRDSYNEQFF. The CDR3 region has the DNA TGCGCCAGCAGCCAAGGAAGGCGGGACTCCTACAATGAGCAGTTCTTC.

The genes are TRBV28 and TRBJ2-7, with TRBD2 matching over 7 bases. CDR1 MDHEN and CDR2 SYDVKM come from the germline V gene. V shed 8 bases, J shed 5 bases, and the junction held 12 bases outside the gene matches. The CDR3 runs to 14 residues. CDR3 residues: CASSPGGSRDEQYF. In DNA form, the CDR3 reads TGTGCCAGCTCTCCGGGAGGCTCCCGGGACGAGCAGTACTTC. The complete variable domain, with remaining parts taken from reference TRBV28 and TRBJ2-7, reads DVKVTQSSRYLVKRTGEKVFLECVQDMDHENMFWYRQDPGLGLRLIYFSYDVKMKEKGDIPEGYSVSREKKERFSLILESASTNQTSMYLCASSPGGSRDEQYFGPGTRLTVT.

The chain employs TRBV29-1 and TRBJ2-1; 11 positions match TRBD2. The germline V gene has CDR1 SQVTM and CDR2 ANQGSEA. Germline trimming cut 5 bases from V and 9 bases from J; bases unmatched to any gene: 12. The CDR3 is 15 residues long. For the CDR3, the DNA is TGCAGCGTTCATAGACCGGGACTAGCGGTTGTTGAGCAGTTCTTC. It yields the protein CSVHRPGLAVVEQFF.

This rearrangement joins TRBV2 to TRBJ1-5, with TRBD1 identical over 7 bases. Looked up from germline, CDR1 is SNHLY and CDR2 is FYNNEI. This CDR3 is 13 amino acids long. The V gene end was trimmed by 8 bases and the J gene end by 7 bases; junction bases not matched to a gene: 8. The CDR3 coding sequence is TGTGCCAGCGGTAGGGGGCGCTCACAGCCCCAGCATTTT. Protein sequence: CASGRGRSQPQHF.

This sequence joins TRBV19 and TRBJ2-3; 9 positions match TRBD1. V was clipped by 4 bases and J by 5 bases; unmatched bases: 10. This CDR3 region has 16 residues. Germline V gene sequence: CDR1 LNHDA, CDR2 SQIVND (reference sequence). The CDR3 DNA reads TGTGCCAGTAGTACCGGACAGGGGCCATTACAAGATACGCAGTATTTT. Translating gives CASSTGQGPLQDTQYF.

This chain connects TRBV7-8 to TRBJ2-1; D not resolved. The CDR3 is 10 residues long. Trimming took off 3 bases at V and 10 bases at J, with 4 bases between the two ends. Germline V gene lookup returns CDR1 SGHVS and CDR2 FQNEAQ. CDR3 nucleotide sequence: TGTGCCAGCAGCTTGAGGGAGCAGTTCTTC. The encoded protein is CASSLREQFF.

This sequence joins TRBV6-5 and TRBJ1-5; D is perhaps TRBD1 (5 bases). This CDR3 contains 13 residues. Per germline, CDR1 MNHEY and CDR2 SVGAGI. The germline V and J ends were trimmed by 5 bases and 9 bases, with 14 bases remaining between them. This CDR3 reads CASSRDGPGPQHF. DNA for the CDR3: TGTGCCAGCAGTCGGGACGGCCCTGGGCCCCAGCATTTT.

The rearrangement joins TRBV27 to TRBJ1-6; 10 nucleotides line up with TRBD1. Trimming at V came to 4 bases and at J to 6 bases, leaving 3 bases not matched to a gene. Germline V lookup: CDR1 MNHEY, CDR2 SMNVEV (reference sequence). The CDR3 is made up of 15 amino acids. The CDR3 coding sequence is TGTGCCAGCAGTTGGGACAGGGGCAGTAATTCACCCCTCCACTTT. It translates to CASSWDRGSNSPLHF.

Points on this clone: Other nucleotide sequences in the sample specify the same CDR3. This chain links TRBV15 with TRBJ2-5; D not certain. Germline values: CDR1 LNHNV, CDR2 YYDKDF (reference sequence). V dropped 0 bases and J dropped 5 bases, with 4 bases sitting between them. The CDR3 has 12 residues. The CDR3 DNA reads TGTGCCACCAGCAGAGATCGGGAGACCCAGTACTTC. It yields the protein CATSRDRETQYF.